Presented here are 12 T cell receptor beta chains from one specimen sequenced in a study of T cell changes during pregnancy in multiple sclerosis. Sequencing used immunoSEQ multiplex PCR; TCRdb keeps in-frame clones, though not all of them. The sample has 80,000 or so clones, 94% seen once; the top ten hold 0.8% to 1%. Sequencing was performed on peripheral blood, taken in the second trimester of pregnancy. The receptors were sampled from a female donor in good health, enrolled as a control in a pregnancy study.

This chain uses TRBV2 with TRBJ1-3; TRBD1 might be the D (5 bases). The germline V gene encodes CDR1 SNHLY and CDR2 FYNNEI. The CDR3 consists of 12 residues. The germline V and J ends were trimmed by 6 bases and 4 bases, with 7 bases remaining between them. In DNA form, the CDR3 reads TGTGCCAGCAGGGGGCTAGGAAACACCATATATTTT. It is translated as CASRGLGNTIYF.

The chain carries TRBV28 and TRBJ2-7; TRBD1 aligns across 7 bases. Germline CDR1 and CDR2: MDHEN and SYDVKM. This CDR3 comprises 14 residues. J lost 2 bases, V lost 8 bases, and 9 bases had no gene match. The CDR3 DNA is TGTGCCAGCTTTCCGACAGGGATGACCTACGAGCAGTACTTC. It specifies CASFPTGMTYEQYF.

The V gene is TRBV18, the J gene TRBJ2-1; 9 positions agree with TRBD2. The CDR3 consists of 19 residues. The germline gives CDR1 KGHSH, CDR2 LQKENI. The junction had 19 bases not matched to a gene; V was cut back by 6 bases and J by 4 bases. CDR3 coding DNA: TGTGCCAGCTCCCTCTCTTCTGCTAGCGGGGCCAGTGGGTACAATGAGCAGTTCTTC. Translated, it gives CASSLSSASGASGYNEQFF.

The V and J genes are TRBV10-3 and TRBJ2-7, with TRBD2 as a possible D gene (6 bases). Trimming pared 3 bases from V and 1 base from J, leaving 10 bases between. The germline V gene has CDR1 ENHRY and CDR2 SYGVKD. The CDR3 loop spans 14 amino acids. The CDR3 region is CAISEPGASYEQYF. The CDR3 nucleotides read TGTGCCATCAGTGAACCGGGAGCGTCCTACGAGCAGTACTTC.

V usage is TRBV28 and J usage is TRBJ2-1, with 7 bases that match TRBD1. J was trimmed by 4 bases and V by 7 bases; bases with no gene match: 13. The CDR3 covers 16 residues. Per germline, CDR1 MDHEN and CDR2 SYDVKM. Here the CDR3 reads CASIQSSGTAYNEQFF. DNA for the CDR3: TGTGCCAGCATCCAATCCTCGGGGACAGCATACAATGAGCAGTTCTTC.

The chain links TRBV27 to TRBJ2-7; 8 positions agree with TRBD1. The CDR3 is 16 residues long. V trimming: 3 bases; J trimming: 4 bases; junction bases outside the gene matches: 11. Germline CDR1 reads MNHEY; CDR2 reads SMNVEV (reference sequence). CDR3 DNA sequence: TGTGCCAGCAGTTTGGGACAGGACCCTCGTTCGTACGAGCAGTACTTC. As protein: CASSLGQDPRSYEQYF.

The rearrangement links TRBV7-8 to TRBJ1-5, with 8 nucleotides matching TRBD1. The CDR3 runs 16 residues. Germline assignment: CDR1 SGHVS and CDR2 FQNEAQ. V was clipped by 1 base and J by 7 bases; unmatched bases: 9. The CDR3 sequence: CASSLVSGGARQPQHF. CDR3 nucleotides: TGTGCCAGCAGCTTAGTTTCAGGGGGCGCTCGGCAGCCCCAGCATTTT.

The sample holds one count of this clone. This sequence joins TRBV28 and TRBJ2-1, with a possible D match to TRBD2 (6 bases). Germline V gene data show CDR1 as MDHEN and CDR2 as SYDVKM. V was pared by 5 bases and J by 0 bases, with 14 bases between. There are 16 residues in the CDR3. The CDR3 is CASSTASAVSYNEQFF. The CDR3 bases are TGTGCCAGCAGTACCGCTAGCGCCGTCTCCTACAATGAGCAGTTCTTC.

The V gene is TRBV28, the J gene TRBJ1-3; D remains unclear. The CDR3 is made up of 11 amino acids. Germline CDR1 MDHEN, CDR2 SYDVKM. CDR3 DNA sequence: TGTTCGGTTGGAGGGGGAAACACCATATATTTT. This codes for CSVGGGNTIYF.

The chain combines TRBV6-1 with TRBJ1-5; 8 bases are shared with TRBD1. CDR3 length equals 20 residues. CDR1 is MNHNS, CDR2 SASEGT, per germline. Trimming at V came to 3 bases and at J to 0 bases, leaving 16 bases not matched to a gene. The CDR3 loop is CASSDQRQRQGPYSNQPQHF. The CDR3 bases are TGTGCCAGCAGTGACCAGAGGCAGAGACAGGGGCCTTATAGCAATCAGCCCCAGCATTTT.

The chain is built from TRBV7-7 and TRBJ2-5, with TRBD1 matching 12 bases. The V segment lost 6 bases and the J segment 5 bases; nucleotides outside the gene matches: 7. The CDR3 loop spans 15 amino acids. In germline, CDR1 is SSHAT, CDR2 FNYEAQ (reference sequence). CDR3 residues: CASSPGTGGGETQYF. CDR3 coding DNA: TGTGCCAGCAGTCCAGGGACAGGGGGCGGGGAGACCCAGTACTTC.

The rearrangement links TRBV28 to TRBJ2-1, with 13 bases that match TRBD2. V lost 5 bases to trimming and J lost 10 bases; unmatched junction nucleotides: 14. The CDR3 runs 17 residues. Per the germline V gene, CDR1 is MDHEN and CDR2 is SYDVKM. CDR3 coding DNA: TGTGCCAGCAGTGAGAATGGACTAGCGGGAGATATTCGGGAGCAGTTCTTC. This encodes CASSENGLAGDIREQFF.